This TCR beta chain was documented in a study of blood T cell repertoires in COVID-19. Germline V lookup: CDR1 SGHTA, CDR2 FQGNSA. The CDR3 extends over 16 amino acids. Trimming cost V 1 base and J 1 base, with 11 bases left between them. Sequencing was performed with immunoSEQ multiplex PCR; in TCRdb, only in-frame clones are kept and a portion is missing. The data show hundreds of thousands of clones, almost 90% seen once. The chain has TRBV7-2 and TRBJ1-5; the D gene is possibly TRBD1 (5 bases). Input material: PBMCs or T cells enriched from blood (not recorded which). This TCR derives from a woman aged 18 to 35 with acute COVID-19. CDR3 protein: CASSLGLPGSNQPQHF. The CDR3 coding sequence is TGTGCCAGCAGCTTAGGGCTCCCAGGGAGCAATCAGCCCCAGCATTTT. Looking up the rest from reference TRBV7-2 and TRBJ1-5 gives the full variable domain: GAGVSQSPSNKVTEKGKDVELRCDPISGHTALYWYRQSLGQGLEFLIYFQGNSAPDKSGLPSDRFSAERTGGSVSTLTIQRTQQEDSAVYLCASSLGLPGSNQPQHFGDGTRLSIL.